This is a list of T cell receptor beta chains from one sample in a study of identical twins. TCRdb re-called the 5' RACE reads through MiXCR, storing one row per CDR3 protein. The data hold approximately 140,000 distinct CDR3 sequences, with around 3.5% observed a single time. Sequences were obtained from memory T cells sorted from blood. Receptor source: a man between 18 and 35 years old in good health. Each CDR3 is given with its conserved first and last residue. D genes are given only for firm matches. Size is omitted from some rows. Given values are once, few, many or a class for expanded clones.

j_call d_call v_call clone_size cdr3_nt cdr3_aa
TRBJ2-2 TRBD1 TRBV7-7 many TGTGCCAGCAGCCAATACTCGACAGGGCGAAACACCGGGGAGCTGTTTTTT CASSQYSTGRNTGELFF
TRBJ1-2 TRBD1 TRBV12-3/TRBV12-4 many TGTGCCAGCAGGCGGGACAGAGGCTATGGCTACACCTTC CASRRDRGYGYTF
TRBJ2-2 TRBD1 TRBV9 many TGTGCCAGCAGCCGGGACAGGGAAAACACCGGGGAGCTGTTTTTT CASSRDRENTGELFF
TRBJ1-2 TRBD1 TRBV18 many TGTGCCAGCTCACCCCCACAGGGGATGGACACCTTC CASSPPQGMDTF
TRBJ2-7 NA TRBV28 many TGTGCCAGCACCCGGAGGTCAGGTTTCCTTTACGAGCAGTACTTC CASTRRSGFLYEQYF
TRBJ2-2 NA TRBV3-1 many TGTGCCAGCAGCCGGGGGGAATGGGAGCTGTTTTTT CASSRGEWELFF
TRBJ2-1 TRBD1 TRBV12-3/TRBV12-4 many TGTGCCAGCAGTTCGACAGGGCGCAATGAGCAGTTCTTC CASSSTGRNEQFF
TRBJ2-5 TRBD2 TRBV6-2/TRBV6-3 many TGTGCCAGCAGTTACGTCGCGGGAGGGCAAGAGACCCAGTACTTC CASSYVAGGQETQYF
TRBJ2-3 TRBD1 TRBV24-1 many TGTGCCAGCTCTGGAGACAGGGGCACAGATACGCAGTATTTT CASSGDRGTDTQYF
TRBJ2-7 TRBD2 TRBV6-1 many TGTGCCAGCAGTAGGGGACTAGCGGGAGGGACCTACGAGCAGTACTTC CASSRGLAGGTYEQYF
TRBJ2-7 NA TRBV5-6 many TGTGCCAGCAGCCCCCACGGGACTTCCTACGAGCAGTACTTC CASSPHGTSYEQYF
TRBJ2-1 NA TRBV3-1 many TGTGCCAGCAGCCAAAACAGGGTTGGGCAGTTCTTC CASSQNRVGQFF
TRBJ2-2 NA TRBV7-2 many TGTGCCAGCAGCTTTTTCGGACCATCGAGGGGCGGGGAGCTGTTTTTT CASSFFGPSRGGELFF
TRBJ2-5 TRBD2 TRBV12-3/TRBV12-4 many TGTGCCAGCAGGGGGGAGGGCCGCGAGGGGGAGACCCAGTACTTC CASRGEGREGETQYF
TRBJ2-1 NA TRBV27 many TGTGCCAGCAGTTTACTAAGCGGAGACTACAATGAGCAGTTCTTC CASSLLSGDYNEQFF
TRBJ1-5 TRBD1 TRBV7-8 many TGTGCCAGCAGCGAGGACAGGGTGGGTGGTAGCAATCAGCCCCAGCATTTT CASSEDRVGGSNQPQHF
TRBJ1-1 NA TRBV19 NA TGTGCCAGTAGTATTGGGCCAGAAGCAGGCATGACTGAAGCTTTCTTT CASSIGPEAGMTEAFF
TRBJ2-3 TRBD2 TRBV20-1 many TGCAGTGCTAAAGGGACTAGCGGGAGGGCGTCAGATACGCAGTATTTT CSAKGTSGRASDTQYF
TRBJ2-2 NA TRBV11-3 few TGTGCCAGCAGCTTAGAAGGGCTTGGCGGGGAGCTGTTTTTT CASSLEGLGGELFF
TRBJ1-1 TRBD1 TRBV30 few TGTGCCTGGGCGGGGACAGGGAAAACTGAAGCTTTCTTT CAWAGTGKTEAFF
TRBJ2-4 TRBD2 TRBV7-8 many TGTGCCAGCAGCCCCGGGGGGGACTATAACATTCAGTACTTC CASSPGGDYNIQYF
TRBJ2-1 TRBD1 TRBV12-3/TRBV12-4 many TGTGCCAGCAGTTCGACAGGGGGGCCGAACTACAACAATGAGCAGTTCTTC CASSSTGGPNYNNEQFF
TRBJ2-6 NA TRBV7-8 NA TGTGCCAGCAGCCCCTCTCGAGGCCTCGGGGCCAACGTCCTGACTTTC CASSPSRGLGANVLTF
TRBJ1-6 NA TRBV10-3 NA TGTGCCATCAAGGAAAGGGCGGATTATAATTCACCCCTCCACTTT CAIKERADYNSPLHF
TRBJ1-2 NA TRBV20-1 many TGCAGTGCTAGCCCTGGCAGGGTGGGTGGCTACACCTTC CSASPGRVGGYTF
TRBJ2-7 TRBD2 TRBV20-1 many TGCAGTGGACGCCGCCCTAGCGGAATCTACGAGCAGTACTTC CSGRRPSGIYEQYF
TRBJ2-2 TRBD2 TRBV5-4 few TGTGCCAGCAGCCGAGCGGGGGGGGCCGGGGAGCTGTTTTTT CASSRAGGAGELFF
TRBJ2-1 NA TRBV29-1 many TGCAGCGTTGATTGGGGGGCCCACAATGAGCAGTTCTTC CSVDWGAHNEQFF
TRBJ2-7 NA TRBV27 many TGTGCCAGCAGCACCACAACTATAGTCGCCCTATGTTGCGAGCAGTACTTC CASSTTTIVALCCEQYF
TRBJ2-6 NA TRBV7-2 many TGTGCCAGCAGCCCGAGGGGCCCTGGGGCCAACGTCCTGACTTTC CASSPRGPGANVLTF
TRBJ2-1 TRBD1 TRBV18 many TGTGCCAGCTCACCATACGAGACAGGGGGCGGGTATGAGCAGTTCTTC CASSPYETGGGYEQFF
TRBJ1-5 NA TRBV5-6 many TGTGCCAGCAGCTCCGCTCGGGGTCTGAATCAGCCCCAGCATTTT CASSSARGLNQPQHF
TRBJ2-1 NA TRBV19 many TGTGCCAGTAGTATAGAAGGGTTCTGGCGGGGCCCGGGCAATGAGCAGTTCTTC CASSIEGFWRGPGNEQFF
TRBJ2-7 NA TRBV20-1 many TGCAGTGCTGTCCCGTTTTCTGGCCGGGGCTATAGCTCCTACGAGCAGTACTTC CSAVPFSGRGYSSYEQYF
TRBJ2-2 TRBD1 TRBV11-2 NA TGTGCCAGCAGTCGTACCGGGACAGGGATTGTGGTCGGGGAGCTGTTTTTT CASSRTGTGIVVGELFF
TRBJ1-1 NA TRBV7-2 many TGTGCCAGCAGCTTACAGGGGCAAGATGCCGAAGCTTTCTTT CASSLQGQDAEAFF
TRBJ1-1 TRBD1 TRBV18 many TGTGCCAGCTTCCGAGGACAGGGGTCCACTGAAGCTTTCTTT CASFRGQGSTEAFF
TRBJ1-2 NA TRBV6-6 many TGTGCCAGCAGTTACCCCTACACCTTC CASSYPYTF
TRBJ1-5 TRBD1 TRBV6-2/TRBV6-3 many TGTGCCAGCAGGCCGACAGGGGCAAGTAGCAATCAGCCCCAGCATTTT CASRPTGASSNQPQHF
TRBJ1-5 TRBD1 TRBV6-1 few TGTGCCAGCAGCCAGGGGGAGTTTCAGCCCCAGCATTTT CASSQGEFQPQHF
TRBJ1-1 NA TRBV12-3/TRBV12-4 many TGTGCCAGCAATAGGGGTCGCCTCAACACTGAAGCTTTCTTT CASNRGRLNTEAFF
TRBJ2-2 NA TRBV7-6 many TGTGCCAGCAGCTTAGCGCTAGGGGACCTCGGCGGGGAGCTGTTTTTT CASSLALGDLGGELFF
TRBJ1-6 NA TRBV28 many TGTGCCAGCAGGTGGGCCCCGAAGAATTCACCCCTCCACTTT CASRWAPKNSPLHF
TRBJ2-5 NA TRBV4-3 many TGCGCCAGCAGCCAAAGCTACTCGGGGGAAGGGCGAAAAGAGACCCAGTACTTC CASSQSYSGEGRKETQYF
TRBJ1-5 NA TRBV6-5 many TGTGCCAGCAGTTACTCGGGGTACAATCAGCCCCAGCATTTT CASSYSGYNQPQHF
TRBJ2-3 NA TRBV5-1 many TGCGCCAGCAGCTTGGGTACGGGGCGGAAGATGTTTACTAGCACAGATACGCAGTATTTT CASSLGTGRKMFTSTDTQYF
TRBJ2-1 NA TRBV6-5 many TGTGCCAGCACACAGCGGAACAATGAGCAGTTCTTC CASTQRNNEQFF
TRBJ2-7 NA TRBV27 NA TGTGCCAGCAGTTCTTCACCAGCGAGTTACGAGCAGTACTTC CASSSSPASYEQYF
TRBJ2-5 NA TRBV29-1 many TGCAGCGTTGTCGGCCTAAGGGAGACCCAGTACTTC CSVVGLRETQYF
TRBJ2-2 TRBD1 TRBV4-1 many TGCGCCAGCAGCCAAGTGGCTTCCGGGACAGGGGGTAGGACCGGGGAGCTGTTTTTT CASSQVASGTGGRTGELFF
TRBJ2-1 TRBD2 TRBV6-1 many TGTGCCAGCATGTCACGGGGGGATCCCTGGGATGAGCAGTTCTTC CASMSRGDPWDEQFF
TRBJ2-1 NA TRBV12-3/TRBV12-4 many TGTGCCAGCAGTTTTAGGCAGGGAGAGCAGTTCTTC CASSFRQGEQFF
TRBJ1-6 NA TRBV20-1 many TGCAGTGCTAGAGCCGGGTATAGGGATTCACCCCTCCACTTT CSARAGYRDSPLHF
TRBJ2-2 NA TRBV12-3/TRBV12-4 many TGTGCCAGCAGTCTTTGGGACACCGGGGAGCTGTTTTTT CASSLWDTGELFF